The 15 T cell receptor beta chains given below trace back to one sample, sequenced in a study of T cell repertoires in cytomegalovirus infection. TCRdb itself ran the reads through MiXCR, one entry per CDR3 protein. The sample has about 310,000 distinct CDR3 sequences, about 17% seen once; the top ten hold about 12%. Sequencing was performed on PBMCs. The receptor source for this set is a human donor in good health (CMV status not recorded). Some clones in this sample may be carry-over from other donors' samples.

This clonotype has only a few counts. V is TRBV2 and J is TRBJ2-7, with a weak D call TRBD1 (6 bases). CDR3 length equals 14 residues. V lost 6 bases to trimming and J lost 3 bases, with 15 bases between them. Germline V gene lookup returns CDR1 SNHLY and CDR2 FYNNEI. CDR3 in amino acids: CASSARQVLYEQYF. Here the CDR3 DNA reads TGTGCCAGCAGCGCGAGACAGGTCCTCTACGAGCAGTACTTC.

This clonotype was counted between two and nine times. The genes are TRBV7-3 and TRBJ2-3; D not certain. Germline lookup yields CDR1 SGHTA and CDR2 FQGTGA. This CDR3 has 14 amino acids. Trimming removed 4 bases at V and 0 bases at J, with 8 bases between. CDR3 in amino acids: CASSWKDSTDTQYF. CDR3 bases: TGTGCCAGCAGCTGGAAGGACAGCACAGATACGCAGTATTTT.

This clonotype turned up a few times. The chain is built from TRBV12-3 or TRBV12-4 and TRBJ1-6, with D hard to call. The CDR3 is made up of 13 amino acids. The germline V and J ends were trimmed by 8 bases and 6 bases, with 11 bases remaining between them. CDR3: CASGRQSNSPLHF. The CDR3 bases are TGTGCCAGCGGCCGGCAGAGTAATTCACCCCTCCACTTT.

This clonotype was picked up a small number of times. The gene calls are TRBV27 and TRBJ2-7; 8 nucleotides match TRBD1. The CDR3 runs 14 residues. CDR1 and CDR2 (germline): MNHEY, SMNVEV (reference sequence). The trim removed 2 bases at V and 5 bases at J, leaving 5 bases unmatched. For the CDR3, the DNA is TGTGCCAGCAGTTTACTCGGACAGGGCAACGAGCAGTACTTC. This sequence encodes CASSLLGQGNEQYF.

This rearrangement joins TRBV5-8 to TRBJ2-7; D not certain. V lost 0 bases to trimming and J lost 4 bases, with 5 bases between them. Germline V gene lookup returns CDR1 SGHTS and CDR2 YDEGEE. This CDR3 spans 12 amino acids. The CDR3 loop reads CASSLVNYEQYF. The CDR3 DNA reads TGTGCCAGCAGCTTGGTCAATTACGAGCAGTACTTC.

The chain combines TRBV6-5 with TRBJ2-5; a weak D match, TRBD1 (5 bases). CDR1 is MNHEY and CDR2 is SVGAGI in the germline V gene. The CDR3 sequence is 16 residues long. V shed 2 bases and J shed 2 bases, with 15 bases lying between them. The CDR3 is CASSYGFGAGQETQYF. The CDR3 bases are TGTGCCAGCAGTTACGGTTTTGGGGCAGGGCAAGAGACCCAGTACTTC.

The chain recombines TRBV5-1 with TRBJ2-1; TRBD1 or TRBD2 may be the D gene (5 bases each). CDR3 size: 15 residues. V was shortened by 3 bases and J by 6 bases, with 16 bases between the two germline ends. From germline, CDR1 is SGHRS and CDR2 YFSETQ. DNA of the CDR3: TGCGCCAGCAGCTCCTCCGGGACCGCGTCCAATGAGCAGTTCTTC. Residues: CASSSSGTASNEQFF.

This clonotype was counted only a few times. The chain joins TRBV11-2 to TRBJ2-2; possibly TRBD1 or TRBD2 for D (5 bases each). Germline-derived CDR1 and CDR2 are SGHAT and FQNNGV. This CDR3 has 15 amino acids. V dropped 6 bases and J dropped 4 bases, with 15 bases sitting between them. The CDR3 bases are TGTGCCAGCAGACAACTCTATGGGGGCACCGGGGAGCTGTTTTTT. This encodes CASRQLYGGTGELFF.

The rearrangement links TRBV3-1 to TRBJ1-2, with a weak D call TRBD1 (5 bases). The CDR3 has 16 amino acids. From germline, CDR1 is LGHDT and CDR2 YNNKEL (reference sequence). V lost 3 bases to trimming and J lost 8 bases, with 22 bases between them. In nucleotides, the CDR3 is TGTGCCAGCAGCCATGACTCTGGGGACCGAGGAAACGGCTACACCTTC. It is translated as CASSHDSGDRGNGYTF.

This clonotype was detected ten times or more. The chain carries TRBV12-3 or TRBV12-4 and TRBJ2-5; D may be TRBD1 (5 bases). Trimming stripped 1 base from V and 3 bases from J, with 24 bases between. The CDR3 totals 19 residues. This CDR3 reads CASSLVRQLRPHTKETQYF. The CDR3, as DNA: TGTGCCAGCAGTTTAGTTCGACAGTTACGACCACACACCAAAGAGACCCAGTACTTC.

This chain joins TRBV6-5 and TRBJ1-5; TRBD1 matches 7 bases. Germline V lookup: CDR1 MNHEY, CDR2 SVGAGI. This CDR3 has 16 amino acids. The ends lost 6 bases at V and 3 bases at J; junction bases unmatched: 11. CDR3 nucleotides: TGTGCCAGCAGACCCTACTCCGGGACAGACAATCAGCCCCAGCATTTT. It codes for CASRPYSGTDNQPQHF.

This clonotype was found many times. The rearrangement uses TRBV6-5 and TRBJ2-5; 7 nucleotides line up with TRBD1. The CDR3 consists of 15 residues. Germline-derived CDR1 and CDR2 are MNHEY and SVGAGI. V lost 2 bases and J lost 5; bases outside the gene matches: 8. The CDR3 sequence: CASSYETGRRETQYF. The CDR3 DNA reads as TGTGCCAGCAGTTACGAGACAGGGAGACGGGAGACCCAGTACTTC.

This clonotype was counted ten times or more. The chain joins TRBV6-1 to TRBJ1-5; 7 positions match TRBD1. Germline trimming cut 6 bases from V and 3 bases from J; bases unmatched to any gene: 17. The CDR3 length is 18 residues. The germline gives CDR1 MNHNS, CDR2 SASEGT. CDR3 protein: CASRTTPDREVYNQPQHF. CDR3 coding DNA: TGTGCCAGCAGAACGACTCCAGACAGGGAGGTGTACAATCAGCCCCAGCATTTT.

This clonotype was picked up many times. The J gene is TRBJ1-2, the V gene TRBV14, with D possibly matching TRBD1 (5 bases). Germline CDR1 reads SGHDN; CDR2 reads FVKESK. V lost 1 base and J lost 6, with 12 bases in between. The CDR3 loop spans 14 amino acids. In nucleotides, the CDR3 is TGTGCCAGCAGCCAAGGAGTAACGGGACATGGCTACACCTTC. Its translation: CASSQGVTGHGYTF.

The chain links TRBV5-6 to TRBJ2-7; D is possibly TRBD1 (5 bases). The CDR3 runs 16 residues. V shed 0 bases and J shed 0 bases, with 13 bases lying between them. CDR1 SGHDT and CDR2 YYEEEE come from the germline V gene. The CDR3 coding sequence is TGTGCCAGCAGCTTGGTTGGCAGGGCGAGCTCCTACGAGCAGTACTTC. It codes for CASSLVGRASSYEQYF.